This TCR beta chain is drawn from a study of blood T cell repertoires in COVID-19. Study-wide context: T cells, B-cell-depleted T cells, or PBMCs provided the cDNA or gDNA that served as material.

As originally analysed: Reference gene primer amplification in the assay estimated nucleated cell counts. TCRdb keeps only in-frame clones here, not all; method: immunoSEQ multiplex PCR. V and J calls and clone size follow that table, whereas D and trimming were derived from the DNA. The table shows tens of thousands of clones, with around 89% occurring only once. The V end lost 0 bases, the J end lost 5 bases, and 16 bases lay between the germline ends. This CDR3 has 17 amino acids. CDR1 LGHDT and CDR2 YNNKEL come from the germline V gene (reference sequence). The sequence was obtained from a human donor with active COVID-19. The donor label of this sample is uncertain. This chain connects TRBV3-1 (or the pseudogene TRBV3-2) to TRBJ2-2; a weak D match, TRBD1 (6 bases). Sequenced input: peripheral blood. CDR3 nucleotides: TGTGCCAGCAGCCAAGACAGACTGGGGGCTCGGACCGGGGAGCTGTTTTTT. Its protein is CASSQDRLGARTGELFF.